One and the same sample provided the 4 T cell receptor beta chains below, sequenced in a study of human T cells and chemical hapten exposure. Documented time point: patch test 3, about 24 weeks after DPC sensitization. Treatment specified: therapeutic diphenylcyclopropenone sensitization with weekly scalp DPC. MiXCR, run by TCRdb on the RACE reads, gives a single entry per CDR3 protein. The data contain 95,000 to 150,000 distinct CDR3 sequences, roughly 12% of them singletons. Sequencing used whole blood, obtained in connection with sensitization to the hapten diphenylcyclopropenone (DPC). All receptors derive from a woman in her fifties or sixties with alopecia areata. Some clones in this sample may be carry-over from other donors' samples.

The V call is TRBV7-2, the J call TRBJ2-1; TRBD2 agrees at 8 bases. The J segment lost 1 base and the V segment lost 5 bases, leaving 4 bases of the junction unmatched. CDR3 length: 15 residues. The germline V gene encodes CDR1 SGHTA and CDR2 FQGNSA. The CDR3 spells CASSHGTSSYNEQFF. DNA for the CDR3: TGTGCCAGCAGCCACGGGACTAGTTCCTACAATGAGCAGTTCTTC.

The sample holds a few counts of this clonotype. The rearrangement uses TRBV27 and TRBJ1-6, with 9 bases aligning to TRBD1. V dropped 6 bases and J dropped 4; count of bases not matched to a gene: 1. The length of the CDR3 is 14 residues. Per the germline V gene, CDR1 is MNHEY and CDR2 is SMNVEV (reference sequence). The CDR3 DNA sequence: TGTGCCAGCAGGGGGACAGGGTATAATTCACCCCTCCACTTT. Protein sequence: CASRGTGYNSPLHF.

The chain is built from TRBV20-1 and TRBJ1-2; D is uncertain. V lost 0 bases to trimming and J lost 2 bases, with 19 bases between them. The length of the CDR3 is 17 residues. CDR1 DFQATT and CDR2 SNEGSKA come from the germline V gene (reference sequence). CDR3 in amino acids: CSARDASAPVMNYGYTF. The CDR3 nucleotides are TGCAGTGCTAGAGATGCCTCCGCTCCCGTTATGAACTATGGCTACACCTTC.

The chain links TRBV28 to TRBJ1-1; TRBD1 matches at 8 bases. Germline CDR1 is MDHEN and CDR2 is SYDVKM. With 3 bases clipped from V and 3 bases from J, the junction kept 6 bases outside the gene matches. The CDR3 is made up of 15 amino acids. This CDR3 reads CASSFPQGADTEAFF. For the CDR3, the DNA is TGTGCCAGCAGTTTTCCCCAGGGGGCCGACACTGAAGCTTTCTTT. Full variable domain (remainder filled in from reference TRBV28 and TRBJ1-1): DVKVTQSSRYLVKRTGEKVFLECVQDMDHENMFWYRQDPGLGLRLIYFSYDVKMKEKGDIPEGYSVSREKKERFSLILESASTNQTSMYLCASSFPQGADTEAFFGQGTRLTVV.